This T cell receptor beta chain was observed in a study of post-analysis software for immune sequencing data. Study details: Included among the disease courses, which were recorded for the cohort, were relapsing-remitting, secondary progressive and progressive-relapsing multiple sclerosis. The study, taken as a whole, reports: Compared with controls, patients showed significantly lower normalized Chao1 diversity. Pronounced co-clustering by F measure was evident among identically batched samples. Patients showed TRBV5-6, TRBV5-1 and TRBV20-1 among 4 or 5 TRBV segments more frequent than in controls.

The germline gives CDR1 SEHNR, CDR2 FQNEAQ (reference sequence). The V segment lost 2 bases and the J segment 4 bases; nucleotides outside the gene matches: 3. The CDR3 is 15 amino acids. This clonotype was found a few times. Its antigen is still unknown. The TCR beta cDNA libraries carried unique molecular identifiers. Input of roughly 0.85 to 11 million T cells yielded approximately 500,000 cDNA molecules. One entry per CDR3 protein results from TCRdb running MiXCR on the PCR reads. The top ten clones hold roughly 13% of a sample with around 400,000 distinct CDR3 sequences, about a third of them seen once.

This TCR came from a girl aged 10 to 17 with multiple sclerosis. Sequencing used blood. The rearrangement links TRBV7-9 to TRBJ1-2; 11 nucleotides match TRBD1. DNA for the CDR3: TGTGCCAGCAGCTTAAGGACAGGGGGCGGCTATGGCTACACCTTC. This encodes CASSLRTGGGYGYTF.